This T cell receptor (beta chain) was documented in a study of early T cells in non-severe SARS-CoV-2 infection. About the research overall: Bulk RNA isolated from unsorted whole blood underwent sequencing; chains were not paired. Whole-study findings and limits: Using VDJdb, the matching emphasized anti-spike CD8 responses while missing private and CD4 specificities.

In this sample, this clonotype turned up many times. Its antigen remains unknown. In the library, individual cDNA molecules carried attached unique molecular identifiers. MiXCR, run by TCRdb on the 5' RACE reads, gives a single entry per CDR3 protein. The sample comprises about 60,000 distinct CDR3 sequences, over 9.5% of which are singletons, and about 5% rests with the top ten. V was trimmed by 3 bases and J by 4 bases, leaving 12 bases between them. Germline V CDR1 and CDR2: SEHNR, FQNEAQ (reference sequence). This CDR3 region has 15 residues. The chain combines TRBV7-9 with TRBJ2-2; a weak D match, TRBD1 (6 bases). The sequenced material came from whole blood. The sequence came from an adult who was a healthcare worker with PCR-confirmed SARS-CoV-2 infection or an uninfected control (not recorded which). The CDR3 DNA sequence: TGTGCCAGCAGCTTGTTACAGGGCGTCACCGGGGAGCTGTTTTTT. Its protein is CASSLLQGVTGELFF.